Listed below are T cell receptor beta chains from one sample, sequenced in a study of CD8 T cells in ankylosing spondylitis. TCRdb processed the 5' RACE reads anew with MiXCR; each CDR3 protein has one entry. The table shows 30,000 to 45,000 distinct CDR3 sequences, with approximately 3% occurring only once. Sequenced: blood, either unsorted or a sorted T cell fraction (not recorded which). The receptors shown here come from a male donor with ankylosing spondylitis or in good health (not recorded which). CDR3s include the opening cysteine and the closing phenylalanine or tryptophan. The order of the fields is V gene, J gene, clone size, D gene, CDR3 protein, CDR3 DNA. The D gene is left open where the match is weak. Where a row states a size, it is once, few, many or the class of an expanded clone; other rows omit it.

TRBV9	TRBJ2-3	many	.	CASSVGRTQYF	TGTGCCAGCAGCGTAGGACGTACGCAGTATTTT
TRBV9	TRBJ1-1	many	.	CASSSGGAFDTEAFF	TGTGCCAGCAGCTCCGGAGGAGCGTTTGACACTGAAGCTTTCTTT
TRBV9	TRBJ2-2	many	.	CASSAGLPPTGELFF	TGTGCCAGCAGCGCCGGCTTACCTCCCACCGGGGAGCTGTTTTTT
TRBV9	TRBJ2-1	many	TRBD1	CASGPGTGDYNEQFF	TGTGCCAGCGGACCCGGGACAGGGGATTACAATGAGCAGTTCTTC
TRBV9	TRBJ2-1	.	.	CASTHRTDNEQFF	TGTGCCAGCACCCATCGTACAGATAATGAGCAGTTCTTC
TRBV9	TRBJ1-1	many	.	CASSFRAGHTEAFF	TGTGCCAGCAGCTTCCGGGCGGGGCACACTGAAGCTTTCTTT
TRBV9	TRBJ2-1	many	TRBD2	CASSAKWTSGGKTYNEQFF	TGTGCCAGCAGCGCGAAATGGACTAGCGGGGGCAAGACCTACAATGAGCAGTTCTTC
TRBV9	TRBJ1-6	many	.	CASSVGGSYNSPLHF	TGTGCCAGCAGCGTCGGGGGCTCCTATAATTCACCCCTCCACTTT
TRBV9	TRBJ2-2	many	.	CASSTTRVDTGELFF	TGTGCCAGCAGCACAACCCGGGTTGACACCGGGGAGCTGTTTTTT
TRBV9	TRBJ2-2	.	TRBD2	CASSAATARGNGELFF	TGTGCCAGCAGCGCAGCTACAGCGCGGGGGAACGGGGAGCTGTTTTTT
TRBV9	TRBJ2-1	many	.	CASTKKGGMSSYNEQFF	TGTGCCAGCACCAAAAAAGGGGGGATGAGTTCCTACAATGAGCAGTTCTTC
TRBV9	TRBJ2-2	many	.	CASSGDTGRSAGELFF	TGTGCCAGCAGCGGAGATACGGGACGGTCAGCCGGGGAGCTGTTTTTT
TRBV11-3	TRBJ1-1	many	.	CASSPIRATEAFF	TGTGCCAGCAGCCCGATCAGGGCGACTGAAGCTTTCTTT
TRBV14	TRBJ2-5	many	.	CANREETQYF	TGTGCAAACAGGGAAGAGACCCAGTACTTC
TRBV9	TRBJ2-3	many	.	CASSHGTAGKTPDTQYF	TGTGCCAGCAGCCACGGAACGGCAGGAAAGACTCCGGATACGCAGTATTTT
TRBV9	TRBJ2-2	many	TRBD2	CASSFSGRGAGELFF	TGTGCCAGCAGCTTTAGCGGGAGGGGGGCCGGGGAGCTGTTTTTT
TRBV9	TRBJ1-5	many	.	CASSVSGSNQPQHF	TGTGCCAGCAGCGTAAGCGGTAGCAATCAGCCCCAGCATTTT
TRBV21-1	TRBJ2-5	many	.	CASSNTFRGTGGKGTQYF	TGTGCCAGCAGCAATACCTTCCGCGGGACAGGGGGTAAAGGGACCCAGTACTTC
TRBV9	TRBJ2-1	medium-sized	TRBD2	CASSIGLAGSSYNEQFF	TGTGCCAGCAGCATTGGACTAGCGGGGAGCTCCTACAATGAGCAGTTCTTC
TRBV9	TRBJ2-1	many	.	CASSPSGGAVAGNEQFF	TGTGCCAGCAGCCCCTCCGGGGGTGCGGTGGCGGGGAATGAGCAGTTCTTC
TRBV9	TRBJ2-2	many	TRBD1	CASSVGDRGGWTGELFF	TGTGCCAGCAGCGTAGGGGACAGGGGAGGGTGGACCGGGGAGCTGTTTTTT
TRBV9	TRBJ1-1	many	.	CASSVDGRTNTEAFF	TGTGCCAGCAGCGTAGACGGAAGAACGAACACTGAAGCTTTCTTT
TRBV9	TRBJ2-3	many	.	CASSVQGLTDTQYF	TGTGCCAGCAGCGTACAGGGTTTGACAGATACGCAGTATTTT
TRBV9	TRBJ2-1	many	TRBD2	CASSLGLAAYNEQFF	TGTGCCAGCAGCCTCGGGCTAGCGGCCTACAATGAGCAGTTCTTC
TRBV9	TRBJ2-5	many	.	CASSSTGVQETQYF	TGTGCCAGCTCCTCGACGGGGGTACAAGAGACCCAGTACTTC
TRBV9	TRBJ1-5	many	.	CASSEGTLRDQPQHF	TGTGCCAGCAGCGAAGGGACACTTAGGGATCAGCCCCAGCATTTT
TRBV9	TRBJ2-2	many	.	CASSVTQGPTGELFF	TGTGCCAGCAGCGTAACCCAGGGTCCCACCGGGGAGCTGTTTTTT
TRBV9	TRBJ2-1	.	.	CASSVPPGEQFF	TGTGCCAGCAGCGTACCCCCTGGTGAGCAGTTCTTC
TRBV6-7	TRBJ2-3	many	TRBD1	CASTDAPGQGCQRETSTDTQYF	TGTGCCAGCACCGACGCCCCGGGACAGGGGTGTCAACGGGAGACTAGCACAGATACGCAGTATTTT
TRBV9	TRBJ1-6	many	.	CASSVAGADSPLHF	TGTGCCAGCAGCGTAGCCGGGGCGGATTCACCCCTCCACTTT
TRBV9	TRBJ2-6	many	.	CASSFEGAGANVLTF	TGTGCCAGCAGCTTCGAGGGGGCTGGGGCCAACGTCCTGACTTTC
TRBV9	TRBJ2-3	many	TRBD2	CASSPREGGPTDTQYF	TGTGCCAGCAGCCCCCGGGAGGGGGGACCCACAGATACGCAGTATTTT
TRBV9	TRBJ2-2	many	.	CASSPGPSNTGELFF	TGTGCCAGCAGCCCCGGCCCATCGAACACCGGGGAGCTGTTTTTT
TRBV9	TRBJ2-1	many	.	CASSVVGRDGYNEQFF	TGTGCCAGCAGCGTAGTGGGCAGGGACGGCTACAATGAGCAGTTCTTC
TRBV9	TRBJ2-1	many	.	CASSGAWNEQFF	TGTGCCAGCAGCGGGGCGTGGAATGAGCAGTTCTTC
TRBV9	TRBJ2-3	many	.	CASSVLARGTDTQYF	TGTGCCAGCAGCGTACTGGCGCGAGGCACAGATACGCAGTATTTT
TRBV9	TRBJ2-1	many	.	CASSVVGKRHQGFDLFF	TGTGCCAGCAGCGTAGTGGGAAAGCGGCACCAGGGGTTTGATCTGTTCTTC
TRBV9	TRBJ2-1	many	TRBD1	CASSVGTGNNEQFF	TGTGCCAGCAGCGTAGGGACAGGGAACAATGAGCAGTTCTTC
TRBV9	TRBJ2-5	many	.	CASSVGPGETQYF	TGTGCCAGCAGCGTAGGACCGGGGGAGACCCAGTACTTC
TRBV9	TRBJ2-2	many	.	CASSVGRGTTNTGELFF	TGTGCCAGCAGCGTAGGGCGGGGGACAACGAACACCGGGGAGCTGTTTTTT
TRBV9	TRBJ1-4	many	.	CASSPQTGATNEKLFF	TGTGCCAGCAGCCCCCAGACAGGAGCAACTAATGAAAAACTGTTTTTT
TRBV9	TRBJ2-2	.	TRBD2	CASSKGLAGVGPGELFF	TGTGCCAGCAGCAAGGGACTAGCGGGAGTCGGCCCCGGGGAGCTGTTTTTT
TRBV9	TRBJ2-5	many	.	CASSVDRRQETQYF	TGTGCCAGCAGCGTAGATCGGCGGCAAGAGACCCAGTACTTC
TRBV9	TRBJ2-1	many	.	CASSVDPTLPHEQFF	TGTGCCAGCAGCGTAGATCCGACCCTCCCCCATGAGCAGTTCTTC
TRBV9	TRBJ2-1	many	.	CASSRRVSDTYNEQFF	TGTGCCAGCAGTCGTCGGGTTAGTGACACCTACAATGAGCAGTTCTTC
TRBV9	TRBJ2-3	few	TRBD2	CASSTRLAGGPSDTQYF	TGTGCCAGCAGCACGCGACTAGCGGGGGGGCCATCAGATACGCAGTATTTT
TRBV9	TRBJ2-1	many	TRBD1	CASSANSRDRNNEQFF	TGTGCCAGCAGCGCGAACTCCAGGGACAGAAACAATGAGCAGTTCTTC
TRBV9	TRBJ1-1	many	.	CASSPTLGTVNTEAFF	TGTGCCAGCAGCCCAACCTTGGGGACCGTGAACACTGAAGCTTTCTTT
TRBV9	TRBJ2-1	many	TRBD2	CASSVGTSGSLDEQFF	TGTGCCAGCAGCGTGGGGACTAGCGGGAGTCTGGATGAGCAGTTCTTC
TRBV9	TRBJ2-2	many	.	CASSVVDGGANTGELFF	TGTGCCAGCAGCGTAGTCGACGGGGGCGCGAACACCGGGGAGCTGTTTTTT
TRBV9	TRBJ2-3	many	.	CASSVQADTQYF	TGTGCCAGCAGCGTCCAGGCAGATACGCAGTATTTT
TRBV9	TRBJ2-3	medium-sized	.	CASSPTGSADTQYF	TGTGCCAGCAGCCCAACAGGATCAGCAGATACGCAGTATTTT
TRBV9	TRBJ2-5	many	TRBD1	CASSAQGAEETQYF	TGTGCCAGCAGCGCTCAGGGGGCGGAGGAGACCCAGTACTTC
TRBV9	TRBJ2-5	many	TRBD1	CASSVSLGTVQETQYF	TGTGCCAGCAGCGTATCCCTCGGGACAGTCCAAGAGACCCAGTACTTC
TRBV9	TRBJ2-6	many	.	CASSPSHLLISGANVLTF	TGTGCCAGCAGCCCCTCGCATCTCCTTATCTCTGGGGCCAACGTCCTGACTTTC
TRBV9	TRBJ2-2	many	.	CASTIGASDTGELFF	TGTGCCAGCACTATCGGGGCTAGCGACACCGGGGAGCTGTTTTTT
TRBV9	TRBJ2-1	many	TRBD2	CASSDLAGGLGEQFF	TGTGCCAGCAGCGACTTGGCGGGGGGGCTAGGTGAGCAGTTCTTC
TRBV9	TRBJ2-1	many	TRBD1	CASSEGQGAQNEQFF	TGTGCCAGCAGCGAAGGACAGGGGGCGCAGAATGAGCAGTTCTTC
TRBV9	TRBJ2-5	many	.	CASSVGVYQETQYF	TGTGCCAGCAGCGTAGGGGTTTACCAAGAGACCCAGTACTTC